Only one count was recorded for the clone carrying this TCR beta chain. This sample was included in a study of PD-1 and CTLA-4 blockade in melanoma. Sequencing used immunoSEQ multiplex PCR; TCRdb keeps in-frame clones, though not all of them. The sample records about 31,000 clones, approximately 90% being singletons. Trimming removed 5 bases from V and 0 bases from J, with 14 bases in between. The CDR3 extends over 17 amino acids. From germline, CDR1 is PRHDT and CDR2 FYEKMQ (reference sequence). The genes are TRBV13 and TRBJ1-6; a possible D gene is TRBD1 (5 bases). The starting material was CD8+ T cells from peripheral blood, obtained from a patient given anti-PD-1 treatment. This clonotype was obtained from a human donor with melanoma. The CDR3 spells CASSRRQNPSYNSPLHF. CDR3 DNA sequence: TGTGCCAGCAGCAGAAGACAGAATCCCTCCTATAATTCACCCCTCCACTTT.